What follows are 9 T cell receptor beta chains derived from one specimen sequenced in a study of T-cell memory formation after mild COVID-19. One entry per CDR3 protein results from TCRdb running MiXCR on the 5' RACE reads. There are around 340,000 distinct CDR3 sequences in the sample; around 20% occur only once, and approximately 13% lies in the top ten. The sample comprised PBMCs or a T cell subset sorted from them (not recorded which). The receptors were gathered from an adult woman who had mild COVID-19 (a few samples of this study predate the infection). Cell type and time point are not known.

The chain combines TRBV6-5 with TRBJ2-1, with D perhaps matching TRBD2 (5 bases). The CDR3 covers 15 residues. Per the germline V gene, CDR1 is MNHEY and CDR2 is SVGAGI. Trimming removed 6 bases at V and 7 bases at J, with 19 bases between. The CDR3 is CASRTGRERGNEQFF. The DNA for the CDR3 is TGTGCCAGCAGAACTGGGAGAGAAAGAGGGAATGAGCAGTTCTTC.

The V gene is TRBV4-2, the J gene TRBJ2-1; 13 bases align to TRBD2. The CDR3 contains 18 residues. The germline gives CDR1 LGHNA, CDR2 YNFKEQ. V lost 5 bases to trimming and J lost 2 bases; unmatched junction nucleotides: 9. The CDR3 DNA is TGTGCCAGCAGCGGCGGGACTAGCGGGGTTAACCCCTACAATGAGCAGTTCTTC. This sequence encodes CASSGGTSGVNPYNEQFF.

The rearrangement uses TRBV24-1 and TRBJ1-5; maybe TRBD1 (5 bases). Germline V gene sequence: CDR1 KGHDR, CDR2 SFDVKD. The ends were cut back, 1 base at V and 4 bases at J, with 7 bases in the middle. The CDR3 loop spans 14 amino acids. CDR3 in DNA: TGTGCCACCAGTGATTTCAGGGCTAATCAGCCCCAGCATTTT. Protein: CATSDFRANQPQHF.

The chain uses TRBV3-1 and TRBJ2-3; D unclear. Germline CDR1 and CDR2: LGHDT and YNNKEL (reference sequence). Trimming took 3 bases from V and 0 from J, leaving 7 bases between them. The CDR3 spans 14 residues. The CDR3 nucleotides are TGTGCCAGCAGCCAGATTACTAGCACAGATACGCAGTATTTT. Residues: CASSQITSTDTQYF.

This clonotype was observed a few times. This rearrangement joins TRBV6-2 or TRBV6-3 to TRBJ1-2; 12 positions agree with TRBD1. The germline V gene encodes CDR1 MNHEY and CDR2 SVGEGT. The V and J ends lost 10 bases and 8 bases, in that order; junction bases with no gene match: 5. This CDR3 is built from 12 residues. The chain's CDR3 is CATGTGGYGYTF. Here the CDR3 DNA reads TGTGCCACCGGGACAGGGGGCTACGGCTACACCTTC.

This clonotype appeared a few times. This chain links TRBV7-9 with TRBJ2-3, with TRBD2 matching 7 bases. V dropped 4 bases and J dropped 2; count of bases not matched to a gene: 9. Germline assignment: CDR1 SEHNR and CDR2 FQNEAQ (reference sequence). CDR3 size: 16 residues. The CDR3 DNA is TGTGCCAGCAGCTCGGGTGTGCGGGAGTCCACAGATACGCAGTATTTT. It specifies CASSSGVRESTDTQYF. Supplemented by reference TRBV7-9 and TRBJ2-3, the full variable domain reads DTGVSQNPRHKITKRGQNVTFRCDPISEHNRLYWYRQTLGQGPEFLTYFQNEAQLEKSRLLSDRFSAERPKGSFSTLEIQRTEQGDSAMYLCASSSGVRESTDTQYFGPGTRLTVL.

The rearrangement joins TRBV20-1 to TRBJ2-2, with 7 positions matching TRBD1. J lost 6 bases, V lost 7 bases, and 5 bases had no gene match. The CDR3 totals 12 residues. The V gene's germline CDR1 is DFQATT and CDR2 SNEGSKA (reference sequence). The CDR3 here is CSVNRGPGELFF. CDR3 in DNA: TGCAGTGTTAACAGGGGTCCCGGGGAGCTGTTTTTT.

J is TRBJ2-7 and V is TRBV5-6, with no clear D. The CDR3 runs to 14 residues. CDR1 and CDR2 from the germline V gene are SGHDT and YYEEEE. Trimming left V 4 bases short and J 3 bases short, with 14 bases between. CDR3 loop: CASSARPGLYEQYF. The CDR3 DNA reads TGTGCCAGCAGCGCCCGACCGGGCCTCTACGAGCAGTACTTC.

There are many counts of this clonotype. The rearrangement links TRBV15 to TRBJ1-1; TRBD1 might be the D (5 bases). The CDR3 spans 16 residues. The germline CDR1 and CDR2 sequences are LNHNV and YYDKDF (reference sequence). V was cut by 8 bases and J by 0 bases, with 19 bases left in between. The DNA of the CDR3 is TGTGCCACCGAATCCTCTATGACAGCTGTGAACACTGAAGCTTTCTTT. Protein: CATESSMTAVNTEAFF.